This TCR beta chain comes out of a study of cytomegalovirus exposure and HLA in healthy donors. General study results and limits: A later analysis found most CMV-associated TCR beta chains apparently HLA-restricted. Sequencing likely caused a cluster of highly shared sequence variants. Later work showed greater clonal expansion in HLA-associated TCR beta chains than in equally common others.

Unrecorded immune exposures were likely, despite nominal health at sampling. The PCR was carried out with 60 Vbeta primers and 13 Jbeta primers. Some clones are missing from TCRdb's copy, which holds only in-frame ones; the method was immunoSEQ multiplex PCR. The table has approximately 140,000 clones, approximately 80% seen once. As concerns this clone: Its matching antigen is unknown.

The germline CDR1 and CDR2 sequences are MNHNS and SASEGT. The V gene lost 3 bases and the J gene lost 0 bases, with 13 bases spanning the gap. The CDR3 is made up of 16 amino acids. This receptor was identified in a woman between 35 and 50 years old in good health and CMV-seropositive. The genes are TRBV6-1 and TRBJ2-3; TRBD2 is a possible D gene (5 bases). Sequencing used PBMCs. CDR3 amino acids: CASSDSWTGSTDTQYF. CDR3 sequence (DNA): TGTGCCAGCAGTGATTCATGGACGGGAAGCACAGATACGCAGTATTTT.